These 16 T cell receptor beta chains were sequenced from one sample in a study of identical twins. A single record per CDR3 protein comes from TCRdb applying MiXCR to the 5' RACE reads. This table holds more than 400,000 distinct CDR3 sequences, 13% to 15% found once. This sample also appeared in a second study, on yellow fever vaccine responses in identical twins.

Input material: CD4+ T cells sorted from blood. These receptors were obtained from a woman younger than 35 in good health.

This clonotype occurred many times. DNA of the CDR3: TGTGCCAGCAGTGCGAGTGGGGGCATCTACGAGCAGTACTTC. Encoded protein: CASSASGGIYEQYF. The chain recombines TRBV6-1 with TRBJ2-7; D perhaps matches TRBD1 (6 bases). This CDR3 contains 14 residues. The V gene lost 4 bases and the J gene lost 3 bases, with 13 bases spanning the gap. Germline CDR1 is MNHNS and CDR2 is SASEGT.

This clonotype was picked up many times. The gene calls are TRBV7-6 and TRBJ1-1, with 8 bases aligning to TRBD1. Per the germline V gene, CDR1 is SGHVS and CDR2 is FNYEAQ. The junction had 6 bases not matched to a gene; V was cut back by 3 bases and J by 0 bases. The CDR3 spans 16 residues. The CDR3 DNA is TGTGCCAGCAGCTTCGACAGGGGCCCCATGAACACTGAAGCTTTCTTT. Residues: CASSFDRGPMNTEAFF.

This clonotype was seen a few times. The chain carries TRBV5-1 and TRBJ2-1; D perhaps matches TRBD2 (6 bases). Germline V gene lookup returns CDR1 SGHRS and CDR2 YFSETQ. V lost 6 bases and J 3 bases, leaving 13 bases between the germline ends. The CDR3 has 14 residues. The CDR3 spells CASMRLDSYNEQFF. CDR3 coding DNA: TGCGCCAGCATGCGACTAGATAGCTACAATGAGCAGTTCTTC.

The V and J genes are TRBV12-3 or TRBV12-4 and TRBJ2-1, with 7 bases that match TRBD1. J lost 4 bases, V lost 4 bases, and 7 bases had no gene match. The CDR3 covers 15 residues. CDR3 residues: CASSSGQGVYNEQFF. CDR3 sequence (DNA): TGTGCCAGCAGTTCAGGTCAGGGGGTGTACAATGAGCAGTTCTTC.

The V and J genes are TRBV20-1 and TRBJ2-7, with a weak D call TRBD1 (5 bases). The V end lost 0 bases, the J end lost 5 bases, and 11 bases lay between the germline ends. There are 13 residues in the CDR3. Germline CDR1 reads DFQATT; CDR2 reads SNEGSKA (reference sequence). The CDR3 spells CSAREQGTHEQYF. The CDR3 DNA is TGCAGTGCTAGAGAGCAGGGAACGCACGAGCAGTACTTC.

This clonotype occurred many times. This chain connects TRBV10-3 to TRBJ2-1; no clear D gene. Germline values: CDR1 ENHRY, CDR2 SYGVKD. There are 12 residues in the CDR3. V gave up 0 bases and J gave up 7 bases, with 4 bases separating them. DNA of the CDR3: TGTGCCATCAGTGAGTCTAAGAATGAGCAGTTCTTC. Translation gives CAISESKNEQFF.

A few counts support this clonotype. The chain recombines TRBV2 with TRBJ2-1, with 12 positions matching TRBD2. CDR1 and CDR2 (germline): SNHLY, FYNNEI. This CDR3 contains 15 residues. V gave up 2 bases and J gave up 9 bases; unmatched junction bases: 5. The CDR3 reads CASSEPSGGAGEQFF. The CDR3 nucleotides are TGTGCCAGCAGTGAACCTAGCGGGGGGGCTGGTGAGCAGTTCTTC. Using reference TRBV2 and TRBJ2-1 for the parts outside the CDR3, the full variable domain is EPEVTQTPSHQVTQMGQEVILRCVPISNHLYFYWYRQILGQKVEFLVSFYNNEISEKSEIFDDQFSVERPDGSNFTLKIRSTKLEDSAMYFCASSEPSGGAGEQFFGPGTRLTVL.

The sample holds a few counts of this clonotype. The rearrangement links TRBV20-1 to TRBJ2-3; possibly TRBD2 for D (6 bases). V was clipped by 1 base and J by 2 bases, with 13 bases between them. The CDR3 length is 15 residues. The germline CDR1 and CDR2 sequences are DFQATT and SNEGSKA (reference sequence). The CDR3 DNA reads as TGCAGTGCTAGAGGCGGGGTGTTCAACACAGATACGCAGTATTTT. Amino acid sequence: CSARGGVFNTDTQYF.

The J gene is TRBJ2-7, the V gene TRBV14; the D is unclear. Trimming shortened V by 0 bases and J by 0 bases, and 9 bases separated the two germline ends. CDR1 and CDR2 from the germline V gene are SGHDN and FVKESK. The CDR3 length is 15 residues. This CDR3 reads CASSQEEARSYEQYF. CDR3 in DNA: TGTGCCAGCAGCCAAGAGGAAGCGCGCTCCTACGAGCAGTACTTC. Full variable domain (outside the CDR3, taken from reference TRBV14 and TRBJ2-7): EAGVTQFPSHSVIEKGQTVTLRCDPISGHDNLYWYRRVMGKEIKFLLHFVKESKQDESGMPNNRFLAERTGGTYSTLKVQPAELEDSGVYFCASSQEEARSYEQYFGPGTRLTVT.

This clonotype was seen just once. The chain employs TRBV7-2 and TRBJ1-2, with 8 positions matching TRBD1. From germline, CDR1 is SGHTA and CDR2 FQGNSA. The CDR3 is 16 residues long. The V gene end was trimmed by 5 bases and the J gene end by 1 base; junction bases not matched to a gene: 9. CDR3 protein: CASSNGQGGSNYGYTF. The CDR3 coding sequence is TGTGCCAGCAGCAATGGACAGGGCGGGAGTAACTATGGCTACACCTTC.

This clonotype was counted between two and nine times. The chain is built from TRBV19 and TRBJ2-5, with D perhaps matching TRBD2 (5 bases). The CDR3 has 16 amino acids. The V gene lost 2 bases and the J gene lost 10 bases, with 23 bases spanning the gap. The germline CDR1 and CDR2 sequences are LNHDA and SQIVND (reference sequence). CDR3 bases: TGTGCCAGTAGTATAATGGGGTCCACAACGGACTCACGCCAGTACTTC. Its protein is CASSIMGSTTDSRQYF.

This clonotype has more than one count but fewer than ten. This sequence joins TRBV29-1 and TRBJ2-7; D possibly uses TRBD1 or TRBD2 (5 bases each). Germline CDR1 is SQVTM and CDR2 is ANQGSEA. The CDR3 has 13 residues. V shed 7 bases and J shed 1 base, with 14 bases lying between them. In DNA form, the CDR3 reads TGCAGCGGGACCCGGGACGGATCCTACGAGCAGTACTTC. Translation: CSGTRDGSYEQYF.

The gene calls are TRBV14 and TRBJ2-1; weak D call: TRBD2 (6 bases). This CDR3 is built from 15 residues. The V gene lost 0 bases and the J gene lost 10 bases, with 16 bases spanning the gap. Per the germline V gene, CDR1 is SGHDN and CDR2 is FVKESK. The CDR3 DNA sequence: TGTGCCAGCAGCCAAGAAACCGGGGGTTGGTCCGAGCAGTTCTTC. Its protein product is CASSQETGGWSEQFF.

This clonotype was seen a handful of times. The chain uses TRBV28 and TRBJ2-1, with TRBD1 identical over 11 bases. CDR3 length: 16 residues. Per germline, CDR1 MDHEN and CDR2 SYDVKM. V was clipped by 2 bases and J by 9 bases; unmatched bases: 9. The DNA for the CDR3 is TGTGCCAGCAGTTTACCCCGGACAGGGGGCTATGGTGAGCAGTTCTTC. Residues: CASSLPRTGGYGEQFF.

The CDR3 DNA follows: TGTGCCAGCAGCTTAGACTTCCAGATTAACACCGGGGAGCTGTTTTTT. Amino acid sequence: CASSLDFQINTGELFF. The chain employs TRBV11-2 and TRBJ2-2; D gene ambiguous. The CDR3 runs 16 residues. V shed 0 bases and J shed 2 bases, with 10 bases lying between them. Germline loops: CDR1 SGHAT, CDR2 FQNNGV.

This clonotype was seen only a few times. The junction differs from germline at one of its ends, possibly a read error. This sequence joins TRBV5-1 and TRBJ2-2; D remains unclear. The CDR3 has 14 amino acids. Germline assignment: CDR1 SGHRS and CDR2 YFSETQ. The DNA for the CDR3 is TGCGCCAGCAGATTGGGGTTCAACACCGGGGAGCTGTTTTTT. Protein: CASRLGFNTGELFF.